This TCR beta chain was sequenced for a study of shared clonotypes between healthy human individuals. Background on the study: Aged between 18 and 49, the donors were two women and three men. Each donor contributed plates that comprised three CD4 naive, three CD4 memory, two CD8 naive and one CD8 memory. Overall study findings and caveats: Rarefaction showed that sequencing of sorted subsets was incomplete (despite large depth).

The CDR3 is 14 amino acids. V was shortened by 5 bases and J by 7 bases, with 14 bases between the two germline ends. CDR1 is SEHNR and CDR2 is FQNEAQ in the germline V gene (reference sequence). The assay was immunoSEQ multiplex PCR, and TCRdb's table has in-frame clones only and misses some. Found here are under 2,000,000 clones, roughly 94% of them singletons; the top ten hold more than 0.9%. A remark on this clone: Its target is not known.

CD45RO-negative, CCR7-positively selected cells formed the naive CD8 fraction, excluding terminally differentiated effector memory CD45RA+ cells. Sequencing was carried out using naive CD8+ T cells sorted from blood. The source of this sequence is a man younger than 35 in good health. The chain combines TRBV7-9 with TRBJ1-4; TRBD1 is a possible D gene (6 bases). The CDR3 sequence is CASSPGEGGEKLFF. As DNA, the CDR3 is TGTGCCAGCAGCCCAGGGGAGGGTGGTGAAAAACTGTTTTTT.